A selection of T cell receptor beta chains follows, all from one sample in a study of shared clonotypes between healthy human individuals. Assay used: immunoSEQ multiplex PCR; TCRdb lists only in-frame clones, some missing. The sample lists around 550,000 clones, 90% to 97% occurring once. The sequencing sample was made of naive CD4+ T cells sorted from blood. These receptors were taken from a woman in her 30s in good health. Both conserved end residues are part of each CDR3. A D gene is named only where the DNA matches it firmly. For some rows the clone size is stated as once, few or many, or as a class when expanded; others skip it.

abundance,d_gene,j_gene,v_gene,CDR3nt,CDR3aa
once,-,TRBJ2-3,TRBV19,TGTGCCAGTAGTCCAGCGCGGAGTAGCACAGATACGCAGTATTTT,CASSPARSSTDTQYF
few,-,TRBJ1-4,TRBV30,TGTGCCTGGAGTGTATTCGGTGAAAAACTGTTTTTT,CAWSVFGEKLFF
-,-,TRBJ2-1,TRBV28,TGTGCCAGCAGTTGGGGTTTTGGATACTCCTACAATGAGCAGTTCTTC,CASSWGFGYSYNEQFF
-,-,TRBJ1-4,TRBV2,TGTGCCAGTAGGGGGGGTGGTGAAAAACTGTTTTTT,CASRGGGEKLFF
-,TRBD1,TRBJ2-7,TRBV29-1,TGCAGCGCTGGACAGGGGGGATTCTACGAGCAGTACTTC,CSAGQGGFYEQYF
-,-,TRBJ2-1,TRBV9,TGTGCCAGCAGCGTAGAGATCAGGGGCTCCTACAATGAGCAGTTCTTC,CASSVEIRGSYNEQFF
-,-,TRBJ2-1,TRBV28,TGTGCCAGCTTCCTGGCGGACCGCTACAATGAGCAGTTCTTC,CASFLADRYNEQFF
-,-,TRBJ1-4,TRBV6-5,TGTGCCAGTCCCAGGGGTTGGGGTGAAAAACTGTTTTTT,CASPRGWGEKLFF
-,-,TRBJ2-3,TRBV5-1,TGCGCCAGCAGCTTGAGAAAACCCACAGATACGCAGTATTTT,CASSLRKPTDTQYF
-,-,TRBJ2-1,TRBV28,TGTGCCAGCAGTTACGAAAACGCCCTTACGAGCTCCTACAATGAGCAGTTCTTC,CASSYENALTSSYNEQFF
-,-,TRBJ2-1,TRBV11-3,TGTGCCAGCAGCTTAGGAGAGAGCTCCTACAATGAGCAGTTCTTC,CASSLGESSYNEQFF
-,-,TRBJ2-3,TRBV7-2,TGTGCCAGCAGCTTAGTCCCTTCCACAGATACGCAGTATTTT,CASSLVPSTDTQYF
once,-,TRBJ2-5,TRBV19,TGTGCCAGTACGAGAGGGCCCGAAGAGACCCAGTACTTC,CASTRGPEETQYF
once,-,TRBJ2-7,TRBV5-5,TGTGCCAGCAGCTTGGGAATCCACGAGCAGTACTTC,CASSLGIHEQYF
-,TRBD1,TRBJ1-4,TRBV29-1,TGCAGCGCCCGGGGGAGGGGGCTGGAAAAACTGTTTTTT,CSARGRGLEKLFF
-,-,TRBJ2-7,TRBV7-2,TGTGCCAGCAGCCCTCCGTGGGGGAGCGGCGTCGAGCAGTACTTC,CASSPPWGSGVEQYF
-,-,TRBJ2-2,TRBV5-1,TGCGCCAGCAGCTCTTCCACCAGGGTGAACACCGGGGAGCTGTTTTTT,CASSSSTRVNTGELFF
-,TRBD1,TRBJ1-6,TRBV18,TGTGCCAGCTCCCAGAGACAGGGTGGGGTTAATTCACCCCTCCACTTT,CASSQRQGGVNSPLHF
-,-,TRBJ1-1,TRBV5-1,TGCGCCAGCAGCCTACAGGGTAAAGACACTGAAGCTTTCTTT,CASSLQGKDTEAFF
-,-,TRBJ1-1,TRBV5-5,TGTGCCAGCAGCTTGGCAGCTCCCGGGGATTCAGCCGCTTTCTTT,CASSLAAPGDSAAFF
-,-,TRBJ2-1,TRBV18,TGTGCCAGCTCACCACCGAGGCAGTCCTACAATGAGCAGTTCTTC,CASSPPRQSYNEQFF
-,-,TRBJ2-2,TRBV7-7,TGTGCCAGCAGCACGGACAGTAACACCGGGGAGCTGTTTTTT,CASSTDSNTGELFF
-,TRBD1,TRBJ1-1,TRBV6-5,TGTGCCAGCAGGGCAGGGGGCAGAAGGACTGAAGCTTTCTTT,CASRAGGRRTEAFF
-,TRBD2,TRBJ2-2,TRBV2,TGTGCCAGCAGAGGAGCGGGAGGTACCGGGGAGCTGTTTTTT,CASRGAGGTGELFF
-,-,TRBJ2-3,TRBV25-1,TGTGCCAGCAGTGAATTGTACAGGGGCACAGATACGCAGTATTTT,CASSELYRGTDTQYF
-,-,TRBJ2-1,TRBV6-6,TGTGCCATATTAGCGGACTCCTACAATGAGCAGTTCTTC,CAILADSYNEQFF
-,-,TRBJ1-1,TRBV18,TGTGCCAGCGCCGAATCCGTGAACACTGAAGCTTTCTTT,CASAESVNTEAFF
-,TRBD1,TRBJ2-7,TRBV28,TGTGCCAGCAGCCAAACAGGGGAAGGGTCCTACGAGCAGTACTTC,CASSQTGEGSYEQYF
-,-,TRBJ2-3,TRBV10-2,TGCGCCAGCATCACTAGTCGTGGCGCAGATACGCAGTATTTT,CASITSRGADTQYF
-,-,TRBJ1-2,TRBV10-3,TGTGCCATCAGTGAGACAGGCGGTAGCTACACCTTC,CAISETGGSYTF
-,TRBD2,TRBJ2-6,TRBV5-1,TGCGCCAGCAGCCTGGAAGCGGGAGGGGCCAACGTCCTGACTTTC,CASSLEAGGANVLTF
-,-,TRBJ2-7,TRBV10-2,TGCGCCATACGGAGGGACATTCCTTCCGAGCAGTACTTC,CAIRRDIPSEQYF
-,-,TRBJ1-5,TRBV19,TGTGCCAGTAGTATTAGAAGGGACCTGGGCAATCAGCCCCAGCATTTT,CASSIRRDLGNQPQHF
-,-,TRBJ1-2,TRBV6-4,TGTGCCAGCAGTGAGAACATTGCCGACTATGGCTACACCTTC,CASSENIADYGYTF
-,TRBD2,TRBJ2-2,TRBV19,TGTGCCAGTAGTATAGCGGGAGGGACCGGGGAGCTGTTTTTT,CASSIAGGTGELFF
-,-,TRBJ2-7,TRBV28,TGTGCCAGCAGCCGTAGCGGATACGAGCAGTACTTC,CASSRSGYEQYF
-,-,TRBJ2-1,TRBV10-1,TGCGCCAGCAGTGGGCAAGGGTCGGTGGATGAGCAGTTCTTC,CASSGQGSVDEQFF
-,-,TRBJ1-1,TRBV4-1,TGCGCCAGCAGCCAGGGTGGAAAGGTTAGGGGGAACACTGAAGCTTTCTTT,CASSQGGKVRGNTEAFF
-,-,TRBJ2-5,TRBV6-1,TGTGCCAGCAGTGCGGGACCGCAGCAAGAGACCCAGTACTTC,CASSAGPQQETQYF
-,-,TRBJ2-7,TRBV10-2,TGCGCCAGCAGCCAACCCGGCCCCCCAGGGAGCGAGCAGTACTTC,CASSQPGPPGSEQYF